The T cell receptor beta chain described here comes from a study of blood T cell repertoires in COVID-19. Overall study: Material from acute and convalescent COVID-19 was sourced from the United States, Italy and Spain.

CDR1 MDHEN and CDR2 SYDVKM come from the germline V gene. V was cut by 7 bases and J by 4 bases, with 19 bases left in between. This CDR3 region has 15 residues. Authors' data handling: Estimation of nucleated cell counts was performed using reference gene primer amplification. Profiling relied on immunoSEQ multiplex PCR, and the TCRdb table lists in-frame clones only, not all of them. The V and J calls and the clone size are those of that table, but D and trimming were determined from the DNA. The data show 14,000 to 15,000 clones, roughly 92% seen once. This receptor was taken from a human donor with active COVID-19. The donor label of this sample is uncertain. The specimen sequenced was peripheral blood. The chain employs TRBV28 and TRBJ1-2, with D possibly being TRBD1 (6 bases). The DNA for the CDR3 is TGTGCCAGCATTCATACCCCGGGGGGCCGCTATGGCTACACCTTC. The encoded protein is CASIHTPGGRYGYTF.